This passage covers 25 T cell receptor beta chains from one sample sequenced in a study of blood T cells in healthy people across ages. A second PCR, run for roughly 7 to 12 cycles, used a sample-barcoded 5' primer plus a J-beta primer mix. MiXCR, run by TCRdb on the 5' RACE reads, gives a single entry per CDR3 protein. The table has around 800,000 distinct CDR3 sequences, more than 25% seen once; the top ten hold roughly 3.1%. These sequences were also reported in another study, on T cells of mothers and their children.

The source material was blood. Every receptor here comes from a boy aged 10-17 years in good health.

This clonotype appeared a few times. This chain uses TRBV9 with TRBJ2-3, with D unclear. The V gene's germline CDR1 is SGDLS and CDR2 YYNGEE. The CDR3 totals 15 residues. Trimming removed 0 bases from V and 2 bases from J, with 10 bases in between. The CDR3 loop is CASSVDYRNTDTQYF. As DNA, the CDR3 is TGTGCCAGCAGCGTAGATTACAGAAACACAGATACGCAGTATTTT.

V is TRBV30 and J is TRBJ1-2; D ambiguous. The CDR3 is 12 residues long. The germline V gene encodes CDR1 GTSNPN and CDR2 SVGIG (reference sequence). V dropped 1 base and J dropped 7 bases, with 10 bases sitting between them. In DNA form, the CDR3 reads TGTGCCTGGAGTGGGGCAGCTCTTGGCTACACCTTC. It is translated as CAWSGAALGYTF.

The gene calls are TRBV10-3 and TRBJ2-6; possibly TRBD2 for D (6 bases). V dropped 6 bases and J dropped 4 bases, with 10 bases sitting between them. Germline CDR1 ENHRY, CDR2 SYGVKD. This CDR3 contains 14 residues. The CDR3 region is CAISMGGGANVLTF. CDR3 nucleotides: TGTGCCATCAGCATGGGAGGAGGGGCCAACGTCCTGACTTTC.

This clonotype came up many times. V and J are TRBV20-1 and TRBJ2-5, with 11 bases that match TRBD2. Near its end, the DNA agrees better with TRBJ2-1, so the J call may be wrong. This CDR3 spans 15 amino acids. Germline CDR1 is DFQATT and CDR2 is SNEGSKA (reference sequence). CDR3 coding DNA: TGCAGTGCTAGCCTGACTAGCGGGGACTACAATGAGCAGTTCTTC. Amino acids: CSASLTSGDYNEQFF.

The gene calls are TRBV28 and TRBJ1-1; D not certain. Trimming pared 3 bases from V and 4 bases from J, leaving 15 bases between. The CDR3 runs to 15 residues. Germline V gene data show CDR1 as MDHEN and CDR2 as SYDVKM. This chain's CDR3 is CASSLVSSGRTEAFF. CDR3 nucleotides: TGTGCCAGCAGTTTGGTCTCCTCGGGTCGCACTGAAGCTTTCTTT.

The chain joins TRBV18 to TRBJ2-7; D gene ambiguous. Germline V gives CDR1 KGHSH, CDR2 LQKENI. Trimming removed 3 bases from V and 0 bases from J, with 9 bases in between. The CDR3 length is 14 residues. CDR3 in amino acids: CASSPVTSSYEQYF. DNA for the CDR3: TGTGCCAGCTCACCGGTGACAAGCTCCTACGAGCAGTACTTC.

This chain uses TRBV2 with TRBJ2-7, with 8 bases fitting TRBD1. Trimming took 5 bases from V and 4 from J; bases not matched to a gene: 7. Germline CDR1 is SNHLY and CDR2 is FYNNEI. The CDR3 length is 14 residues. This CDR3 is CASSTLRTGYEQYF. In DNA, the CDR3 is TGTGCCAGCAGTACCTTGCGGACAGGGTACGAGCAGTACTTC.

The chain uses TRBV7-2 and TRBJ2-1, with a weak D call TRBD1 (6 bases). V was cut by 5 bases and J by 5 bases, with 19 bases left in between. Germline-derived CDR1 and CDR2 are SGHTA and FQGNSA. CDR3 length: 16 amino acids. CDR3 sequence: CASSLRGHHRDNEQFF. The DNA of the CDR3 is TGTGCCAGCAGCCTAAGGGGACACCATAGGGACAATGAGCAGTTCTTC.

The rearrangement joins TRBV29-1 to TRBJ1-4; 8 positions match TRBD1. The CDR3 length is 13 residues. The ends lost 5 bases at V and 8 bases at J; junction bases unmatched: 7. Germline V lookup: CDR1 SQVTM, CDR2 ANQGSEA. The CDR3 bases are TGCAGCGTTCGCCAGGGGGCACGAGAAAAACTGTTTTTT. Translation gives CSVRQGAREKLFF.

The rearrangement links TRBV28 to TRBJ2-7, with D possibly being TRBD2 (6 bases). The CDR3 totals 15 residues. V was trimmed by 11 bases and J by 3 bases, leaving 23 bases between them. Germline CDR1 reads MDHEN; CDR2 reads SYDVKM. The CDR3 sequence: CAGTPRRDWGYEQYF. The CDR3 DNA is TGTGCCGGCACTCCACGCCGGGACTGGGGCTACGAGCAGTACTTC.

This clonotype showed up just a few times. This chain joins TRBV11-2 and TRBJ1-1; D is possibly TRBD1 (5 bases). The length of the CDR3 is 15 residues. Germline lookup yields CDR1 SGHAT and CDR2 FQNNGV. The V end lost 2 bases, the J end lost 0 bases, and 10 bases lay between the germline ends. The CDR3 DNA reads as TGTGCCAGCAGCTTAATAAAGGGGATGAACACTGAAGCTTTCTTT. This codes for CASSLIKGMNTEAFF.

The rearrangement joins TRBV20-1 to TRBJ2-3, with TRBD1 identical over 7 bases. From germline, CDR1 is DFQATT and CDR2 SNEGSKA (reference sequence). The CDR3 covers 14 residues. V lost 6 bases and J lost 1; bases outside the gene matches: 7. Here the CDR3 reads CSAKRDSRTDTQYF. Here the CDR3 DNA reads TGCAGTGCAAAAAGGGACAGCCGCACAGATACGCAGTATTTT.

This rearrangement joins TRBV11-1 to TRBJ1-1, with D tentatively TRBD1 (5 bases). Trimming cost V 4 bases and J 6 bases, with 12 bases left between them. This CDR3 comprises 13 residues. CDR1 and CDR2 from the germline V gene are SGHAT and FQDESV (reference sequence). The chain's CDR3 is CASSYQGHSEAFF. The CDR3 DNA follows: TGTGCCAGCAGCTATCAGGGTCATTCTGAAGCTTTCTTT.

Only a few counts were recorded for this clonotype. V gene TRBV5-1 combines with J gene TRBJ1-2; D may be TRBD1 (5 bases). V was shortened by 5 bases and J by 8 bases, with 13 bases between the two germline ends. CDR1 is SGHRS and CDR2 is YFSETQ in the germline V gene. The CDR3 consists of 12 residues. CDR3 nucleotide sequence: TGCGCCAGCAGAGTGGATCAGGGCGGCTACACCTTC. Residues: CASRVDQGGYTF. Filled out from reference TRBV5-1 and TRBJ1-2, the complete variable domain reads KAGVTQTPRYLIKTRGQQVTLSCSPISGHRSVSWYQQTPGQGLQFLFEYFSETQRNKGNFPGRFSGRQFSNSRSEMNVSTLELGDSALYLCASRVDQGGYTFGSGTRLTVV.

This clonotype has at least ten counts. The chain carries TRBV5-1 and TRBJ1-2; 7 nucleotides line up with TRBD1. This CDR3 contains 13 residues. V dropped 2 bases and J dropped 8; count of bases not matched to a gene: 6. Germline V gene sequence: CDR1 SGHRS, CDR2 YFSETQ. The CDR3 spells CASSFEGAGGYTF. The CDR3 DNA is TGCGCCAGCAGCTTTGAGGGGGCTGGGGGCTACACCTTC.

This clonotype showed up many times. This chain joins TRBV10-3 and TRBJ2-5, with unresolved D. Trimming took off 0 bases at V and 4 bases at J, with 0 bases between the two ends. The CDR3 has 11 amino acids. Germline CDR1 ENHRY, CDR2 SYGVKD. In DNA, the CDR3 is TGTGCCATCAGTGAGTCAGAGACCCAGTACTTC. Translating it yields CAISESETQYF.

This clonotype was picked up a small number of times. This chain joins TRBV18 and TRBJ2-5, with 7 bases aligning to TRBD2. The last part of the DNA fits TRBJ2-1 better; the J call may be wrong. This CDR3 has 13 residues. CDR1 is KGHSH and CDR2 is LQKENI in the germline V gene. CDR3 in amino acids: CASSPLGRDEQFF. CDR3 coding DNA: TGTGCCAGCTCGCCTCTTGGGAGGGATGAGCAGTTCTTC.

This clonotype was detected only a few times. The V and J genes are TRBV4-1 and TRBJ2-1, with 11 positions matching TRBD1. Matching the DNA end better, TRBJ2-7 makes the J call doubtful. Germline V gene sequence: CDR1 MGHRA, CDR2 YSYEKL. The CDR3 is 15 amino acids. The CDR3 spells CASSQHGTGGYEQYF. The CDR3 nucleotides read TGCGCCAGCAGCCAGCACGGGACAGGGGGCTACGAGCAGTACTTC.

This clonotype has only a few counts. V gene TRBV18 combines with J gene TRBJ1-4; 7 bases match TRBD1. Trimming removed 1 base from V and 5 bases from J; junction bases left unmatched: 4. Germline CDR1 reads KGHSH; CDR2 reads LQKENI. This CDR3 comprises 15 residues. The CDR3 coding sequence is TGTGCCAGCTCACCACGGGACAGAGAGAATGAAAAACTGTTTTTT. It codes for CASSPRDRENEKLFF.

This clonotype was seen a few times. The chain employs TRBV2 and TRBJ2-3, with 10 positions matching TRBD2. This CDR3 is 14 amino acids long. V lost 4 bases, J lost 12 bases, and 10 bases stayed unmatched. Germline V gene lookup returns CDR1 SNHLY and CDR2 FYNNEI. CDR3: CASSVSLAGAHQYF. In nucleotides, the CDR3 is TGTGCCAGCAGTGTCTCGCTAGCGGGGGCCCACCAGTATTTT.

This chain uses TRBV9 with TRBJ2-5; D not certain. Germline V gene lookup returns CDR1 SGDLS and CDR2 YYNGEE. Trimming cost V 1 base and J 5 bases, with 12 bases left between them. The CDR3 has 14 amino acids. DNA of the CDR3: TGTGCCAGCAGCGTATCCCCAGCGACGGAGACCCAGTACTTC. Amino acid sequence: CASSVSPATETQYF. The full variable domain, completed using reference TRBV9 and TRBJ2-5, is DSGVTQTPKHLITATGQRVTLRCSPRSGDLSVYWYQQSLDQGLQFLIQYYNGEERAKGNILERFSAQQFPDLHSELNLSSLELGDSALYFCASSVSPATETQYFGPGTRLLVL.

The chain recombines TRBV28 with TRBJ1-2, with D unclear. This CDR3 comprises 14 residues. V dropped 3 bases and J dropped 3 bases, with 11 bases sitting between them. The germline V gene encodes CDR1 MDHEN and CDR2 SYDVKM. CDR3 region: CASSFTPGYYGYTF. For the CDR3, the DNA is TGTGCCAGCAGTTTTACGCCGGGGTACTATGGCTACACCTTC.

This clonotype was seen ten or more times. This chain joins TRBV18 and TRBJ1-4; D ambiguous. V was shortened by 3 bases and J by 2 bases, with 4 bases between the two germline ends. CDR1 is KGHSH, CDR2 LQKENI, per germline. This CDR3 contains 13 residues. In DNA form, the CDR3 reads TGTGCCAGCTCACCGCAGACTAATGAAAAACTGTTTTTT. The encoded protein is CASSPQTNEKLFF.

The rearrangement links TRBV20-1 to TRBJ1-2, with a tentative D call TRBD1 (5 bases). Per germline, CDR1 DFQATT and CDR2 SNEGSKA (reference sequence). Trimming removed 0 bases at V and 0 bases at J, with 17 bases between. The CDR3 is 17 amino acids. The CDR3 loop is CSARDKAGVTANYGYTF. CDR3 DNA: TGCAGTGCTAGAGATAAGGCGGGGGTTACCGCTAACTATGGCTACACCTTC.

The chain couples TRBV12-3 or TRBV12-4 to TRBJ2-2; D remains unclear. This CDR3 has 13 residues. V was shortened by 6 bases and J by 6 bases, with 11 bases between the two germline ends. Here the CDR3 DNA reads TGTGCCAGCAGGGACGGCCTCGCCGGGGAGCTGTTTTTT. Residues: CASRDGLAGELFF.